The rows below give T cell receptor beta chains drawn from one sample of a study of T-cell memory formation after mild COVID-19. Each CDR3 protein is one row after TCRdb ran MiXCR on the 5' RACE reads. The table has fewer than 250,000 distinct CDR3 sequences, around 30% seen once; the top ten hold about an eighth. Sequencing was carried out using PBMCs or a T cell subset sorted from them (not recorded which). The receptors were gathered from an adult woman who had mild COVID-19 (a few samples of this study predate the infection). Cell type and time point are not known. The CDR3 runs from the conserved cysteine through the conserved F or W. Each record gives: J gene, clone size, D gene, V gene, CDR3 DNA, CDR3 protein. The D gene is left open where the match is weak. Clone sizes are given selectively: once, few, many, or a class where the clone is expanded.

>TRBJ2-1|NA|TRBD2|TRBV7-7
TGTGCTAGCAGCCCAGGGGCTAGCGGGAGGGCCCACAATGAGCAGTTCTTC
CASSPGASGRAHNEQFF
>TRBJ2-5|NA|TRBD2|TRBV4-2
TGTGCCAGCAGCCAAGATTCGACTAGCCCCCAAGAGACCCAGTACTTC
CASSQDSTSPQETQYF
>TRBJ2-7|NA|NA|TRBV6-5
TGTGCCAGCAGTTACTCGACCGGGTACTACGAGCAGTACTTC
CASSYSTGYYEQYF
>TRBJ2-2|NA|TRBD2|TRBV20-1
TGCAGTGCTAGAGATCAAAGGGTAGCGGGAGACGTAAACACCGGGGAGCTGTTTTTT
CSARDQRVAGDVNTGELFF
>TRBJ2-3|few|TRBD2|TRBV5-1
TGCGCCAGCAGTTTCGATGGCGGGAGAGGTAGGACCGCAGATACGCAGTATTTT
CASSFDGGRGRTADTQYF
>TRBJ1-1|few|TRBD1|TRBV4-1
TGCGCCAGCAGCCTCCTCAGGGGGTCGGATGAAGCTTTCTTT
CASSLLRGSDEAFF
>TRBJ1-1|NA|TRBD1|TRBV6-2/TRBV6-3
TGTGCCAGCAGTTACGCCCGCAGGGGGAATTATGAAGCTTTCTTT
CASSYARRGNYEAFF
>TRBJ2-1|NA|TRBD2|TRBV29-1
TGCAGCGTCTTAGCGGGGGCAGGTGAGCAGTTCTTC
CSVLAGAGEQFF
>TRBJ2-1|few|TRBD1|TRBV5-1
TGCGCCAGCAGCCCATCCCTCGGGACAGGGAGTGATGAGCAGTTCTTC
CASSPSLGTGSDEQFF
>TRBJ2-3|few|TRBD2|TRBV4-1
TGCGCCACCCTCGGGGGGGCAACAGATACGCAGTATTTT
CATLGGATDTQYF